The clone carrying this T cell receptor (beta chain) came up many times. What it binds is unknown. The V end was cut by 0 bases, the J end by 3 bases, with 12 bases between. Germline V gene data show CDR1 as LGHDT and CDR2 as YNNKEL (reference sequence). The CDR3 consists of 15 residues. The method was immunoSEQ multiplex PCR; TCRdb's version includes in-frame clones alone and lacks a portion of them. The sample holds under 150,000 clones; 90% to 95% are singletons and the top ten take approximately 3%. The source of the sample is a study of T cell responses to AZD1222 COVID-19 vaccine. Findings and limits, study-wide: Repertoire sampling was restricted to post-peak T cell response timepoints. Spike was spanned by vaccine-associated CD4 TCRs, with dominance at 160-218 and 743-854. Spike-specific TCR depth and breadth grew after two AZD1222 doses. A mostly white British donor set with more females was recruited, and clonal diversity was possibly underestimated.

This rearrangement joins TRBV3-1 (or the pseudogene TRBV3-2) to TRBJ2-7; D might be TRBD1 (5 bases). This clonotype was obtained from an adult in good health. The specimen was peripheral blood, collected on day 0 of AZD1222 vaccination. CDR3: CASSQDPGLLYEQYF. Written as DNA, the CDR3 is TGTGCCAGCAGCCAAGATCCAGGGTTACTCTACGAGCAGTACTTC.